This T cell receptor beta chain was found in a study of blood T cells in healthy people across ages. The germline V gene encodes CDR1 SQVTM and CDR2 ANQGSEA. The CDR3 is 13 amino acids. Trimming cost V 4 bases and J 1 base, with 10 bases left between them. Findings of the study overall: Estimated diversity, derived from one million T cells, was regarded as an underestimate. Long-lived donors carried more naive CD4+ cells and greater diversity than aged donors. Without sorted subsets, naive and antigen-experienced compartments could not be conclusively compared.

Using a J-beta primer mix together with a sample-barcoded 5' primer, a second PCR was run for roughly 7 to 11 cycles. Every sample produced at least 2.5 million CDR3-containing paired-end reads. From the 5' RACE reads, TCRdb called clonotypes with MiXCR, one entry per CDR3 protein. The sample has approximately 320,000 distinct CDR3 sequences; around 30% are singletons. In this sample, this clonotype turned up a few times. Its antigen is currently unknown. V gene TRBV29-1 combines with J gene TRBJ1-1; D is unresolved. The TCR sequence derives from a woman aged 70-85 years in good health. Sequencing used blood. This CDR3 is CSVVKGENTEAFF. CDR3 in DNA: TGCAGCGTTGTAAAGGGAGAGAACACTGAAGCTTTCTTT.